This TCR beta chain was recorded in a study of T cell responses to AZD1222 COVID-19 vaccine. Study-wide findings and caveats: Clonal diversity may have been underestimated, and the donors were mostly white British, with more females than males. Increases in Spike-specific TCR breadth and depth were seen after two AZD1222 doses.

This clone has more than one count but fewer than ten. What it binds is unknown. Libraries were prepared by immunoSEQ multiplex PCR; TCRdb keeps only in-frame clonotypes and omits some of them. The sample gives about 110,000 clones, approximately 88% of which show up once; over 4.5% is in the top ten. Looked up from germline, CDR1 is MNHEY and CDR2 is SVGEGT. V dropped 0 bases and J dropped 1; count of bases not matched to a gene: 1. The CDR3 contains 15 residues. The sequence came from an adult in good health. The specimen was peripheral blood, collected on day 0 of AZD1222 vaccination. The V and J genes are TRBV6-2 or TRBV6-3 and TRBJ1-1, with TRBD1 matching over 8 bases. This CDR3 is CASSYSQGANTEAFF. In nucleotides, the CDR3 is TGTGCCAGCAGTTACTCCCAGGGGGCGAACACTGAAGCTTTCTTT.